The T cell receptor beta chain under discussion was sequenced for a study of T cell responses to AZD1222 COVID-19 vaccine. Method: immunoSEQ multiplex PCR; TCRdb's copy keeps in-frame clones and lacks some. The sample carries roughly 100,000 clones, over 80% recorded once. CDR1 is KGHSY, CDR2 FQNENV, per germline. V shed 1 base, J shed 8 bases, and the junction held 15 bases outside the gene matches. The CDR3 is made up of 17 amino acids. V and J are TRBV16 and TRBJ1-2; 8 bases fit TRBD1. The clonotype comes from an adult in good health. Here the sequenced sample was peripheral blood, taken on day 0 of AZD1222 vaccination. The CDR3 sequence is CASSQFLTTGEGKGYTF. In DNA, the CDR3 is TGTGCCAGCAGCCAATTCTTAACGACAGGGGAGGGTAAAGGCTACACCTTC.